One and the same sample provided the 17 T cell receptor beta chains below, sequenced in a study of blood T cell repertoires in COVID-19. Clones were read by immunoSEQ multiplex PCR, and TCRdb kept only the in-frame ones, dropping some. The sample consists of 150,000 or so clones, 85% of them appearing once. Source material: peripheral blood. These receptors all come from a human donor with acute or convalescent COVID-19. The donor label of this sample is uncertain.

This clone was seen more than once but under ten times. The genes are TRBV23-1 and TRBJ2-1; unclear D gene. TRBV23-1 is an ORF, with its function uncertain. V was shortened by 0 bases and J by 4 bases, with 7 bases between the two germline ends. The CDR3 covers 14 residues. The CDR3 nucleotides are TGCGCCAGCAGTCAATCGAACACATACAATGAGCAGTTCTTC. The encoded protein is CASSQSNTYNEQFF.

The V call is TRBV10-1, the J call TRBJ1-1; a possible D gene is TRBD1 (6 bases). Germline V gives CDR1 WNHNN, CDR2 SYGVQD (reference sequence). Deletions cut 3 bases from V and 0 bases from J, with 14 bases between. The CDR3 is made up of 16 amino acids. CDR3 loop: CASSDPRQEMNTEAFF. CDR3 in DNA: TGCGCCAGCAGTGACCCTCGACAGGAGATGAACACTGAAGCTTTCTTT.

The chain combines TRBV9 with TRBJ2-6; no reliable D call. The CDR3 consists of 17 residues. The V end lost 4 bases, the J end lost 1 base, and 15 bases lay between the germline ends. The germline gives CDR1 SGDLS, CDR2 YYNGEE. CDR3 coding DNA: TGTGCCAGCAGCACCCGGAGTGGTTTTTCTGGGGCCAACGTCCTGACTTTC. It translates to CASSTRSGFSGANVLTF.

The chain uses TRBV3-1 (or the pseudogene TRBV3-2) and TRBJ2-7; D may be TRBD2 (6 bases). Trimming stripped 4 bases from V and 9 bases from J, with 16 bases between. This CDR3 has 13 amino acids. Germline assignment: CDR1 LGHDT and CDR2 YNNKEL (reference sequence). CDR3 nucleotides: TGTGCCAGCAGCCGGGACTCCGCTAGGTTGCAGTACTTC. Translating it yields CASSRDSARLQYF.

The rearrangement uses TRBV4-1 and TRBJ1-5; the match to TRBD1 covers 7 bases. CDR3 size: 16 residues. Germline assignment: CDR1 MGHRA and CDR2 YSYEKL. V shed 0 bases and J 4 bases; nucleotides not matched to a gene: 6. CDR3 loop: CASSQDKGADNQPQHF. The CDR3 DNA reads TGCGCCAGCAGCCAAGATAAGGGGGCGGATAATCAGCCCCAGCATTTT.

The chain uses TRBV9 and TRBJ2-3, with D hard to call. Germline V CDR1 and CDR2: SGDLS, YYNGEE. The germline V and J ends were trimmed by 3 bases and 3 bases, with 11 bases remaining between them. The CDR3 has 14 residues. In DNA form, the CDR3 reads TGTGCCAGCAGCGGAAACACCGGGACAGATACGCAGTATTTT. Its translation: CASSGNTGTDTQYF.

The CDR3 here is CAIPAENTEAFF. The CDR3 DNA reads as TGCGCCATCCCCGCGGAGAACACTGAAGCTTTCTTT. This chain connects TRBV23-1 to TRBJ1-1; D is unresolved. TRBV23-1 is annotated as an ORF whose role is uncertain. The CDR3 runs to 12 residues. V lost 10 bases to trimming and J lost 1 base, with 10 bases between them.

This clone has only one observation. The chain has TRBV11-2 and TRBJ2-5; 10 bases map to TRBD1. The germline CDR1 and CDR2 sequences are SGHAT and FQNNGV. This CDR3 has 15 amino acids. V gave up 4 bases and J gave up 5 bases; unmatched junction bases: 7. The CDR3 sequence: CASSSRQGALETQYF. The CDR3 DNA reads as TGTGCCAGCAGCTCGAGACAGGGGGCCTTGGAGACCCAGTACTTC.

The V and J genes are TRBV28 and TRBJ2-5, with 10 bases matching TRBD1. V was pared by 6 bases and J by 7 bases, with 8 bases of the junction left unmatched. This CDR3 comprises 14 residues. Germline V lookup: CDR1 MDHEN, CDR2 SYDVKM. CDR3 DNA: TGTGCCAGCAGGTCCGGGACAGGGGTTGGGACCCAGTACTTC. As protein: CASRSGTGVGTQYF.

The CDR3 bases are TGCGCCAGCAGCTATAGCGGGGCGGAGACCCAGTACTTC. This codes for CASSYSGAETQYF. The chain combines TRBV5-1 with TRBJ2-5, with TRBD2 identical over 8 bases. V lost 3 bases, J lost 5 bases, and 3 bases stayed unmatched. CDR1 is SGHRS, CDR2 YFSETQ, per germline. CDR3 length: 13 amino acids.

This chain connects TRBV4-1 to TRBJ1-5; D remains ambiguous. CDR1 and CDR2 (germline): MGHRA, YSYEKL. The CDR3 has 15 amino acids. Trimming shortened V by 0 bases and J by 9 bases, and 15 bases separated the two germline ends. For the CDR3, the DNA is TGCGCCAGCAGCCAAGATCCGCAGGCACTTGGGCCCCAGCATTTT. It specifies CASSQDPQALGPQHF.

The genes are TRBV7-9 and TRBJ1-6, with D unresolved. Per the germline V gene, CDR1 is SEHNR and CDR2 is FQNEAQ (reference sequence). CDR3 length: 15 residues. The ends were cut back, 6 bases at V and 7 bases at J, with 16 bases in the middle. The CDR3 DNA follows: TGTGCCAGCAGTTTGAGGGAGGCAGCCAATTCACCCCTCCACTTT. It specifies CASSLREAANSPLHF.

The CDR3 DNA follows: TGTGCCAGCAGCCAATCCACCTCAGGGGGCTACTATGGCTACACCTTC. Residues: CASSQSTSGGYYGYTF. V usage is TRBV4-2 and J usage is TRBJ1-2; 8 bases fit TRBD1. There are 16 residues in the CDR3. Germline lookup yields CDR1 LGHNA and CDR2 YNFKEQ. With V trimmed by 2 bases and J by 3 bases, 8 bases remained unmatched.

The rearrangement uses TRBV15 and TRBJ1-5, with D maybe TRBD1 (6 bases). The length of the CDR3 is 15 residues. CDR1 LNHNV and CDR2 YYDKDF come from the germline V gene (reference sequence). V shed 3 bases and J shed 5 bases, with 14 bases lying between them. This CDR3 reads CATSRNRVSDQPQHF. The CDR3, as DNA: TGTGCCACCAGCAGGAACAGGGTTTCTGATCAGCCCCAGCATTTT.

The rearrangement links TRBV18 to TRBJ2-5; 8 bases map to TRBD2. Unmatched junction bases numbered 1, after V lost 2 bases and J lost 5 bases. The CDR3 is 13 residues long. The germline V gene has CDR1 KGHSH and CDR2 LQKENI. The CDR3 DNA reads TGTGCCAGCTCACCAGTAGCGGGGGAGACCCAGTACTTC. It yields the protein CASSPVAGETQYF.

The chain employs TRBV9 and TRBJ2-1; possibly TRBD1 for D (6 bases). CDR3 size: 17 residues. V gave up 3 bases and J gave up 0 bases, with 16 bases separating them. Looked up from germline, CDR1 is SGDLS and CDR2 is YYNGEE. CDR3 protein: CASSDRQAASSYNEQFF. The CDR3 DNA reads as TGTGCCAGCAGCGACCGACAGGCAGCGAGCTCCTACAATGAGCAGTTCTTC.

The chain links TRBV28 to TRBJ1-2; maybe TRBD1 (6 bases). Germline CDR1 and CDR2: MDHEN and SYDVKM. Between the trimmed V and J ends, which lost 8 bases and 7 bases, there was a span of 11 bases. This CDR3 spans 11 amino acids. The CDR3 sequence: CASGQWGGYTF. The CDR3 DNA is TGTGCCAGCGGACAGTGGGGTGGCTACACCTTC.